The present TCR beta chain was sequenced within a study of type 1 regulatory T cells. Study context: T-allo10 is a Tr1-enriched, alloantigen-specific CD4 T cell product made in vitro.

CDR1 is SQVTM, CDR2 ANQGSEA, per germline. The CDR3 consists of 12 residues. V was trimmed by 5 bases and J by 4 bases, leaving 11 bases between them. Whole-study findings and limits: Type 1 regulatory T cells had a more restricted TCR repertoire than non-type 1 regulatory T cells.

This clonotype was detected only a few times. What it binds is not known. TCRdb re-derived calls from the reads in MiXCR, one entry per CDR3 protein. Counted here are approximately 77,000 distinct CDR3 sequences, less than 25% occurring once; the ten biggest clones make up 7.5% to 8.5%. The sequence derives from a human donor in good health. Sequencing used cultured type 1 regulatory T (Tr1) cells, either the whole culture or a sorted fraction (not recorded which). This chain connects TRBV29-1 to TRBJ2-5; tentative D call: TRBD2 (6 bases). CDR3 loop: CSVLAAPETQYF. The CDR3 region has the DNA TGCAGCGTTTTAGCGGCGCCAGAGACCCAGTACTTC.